Presented here are 13 T cell receptor beta chains from one specimen sequenced in a study of siplizumab effects on memory and regulatory T cells. Data came from immunoSEQ multiplex PCR; TCRdb stores just in-frame clones and leaves some out. The top ten hold about 27% of the sample, which has about 72,000 clones, about 90% seen once. Specimen: CD8+ T cells sorted from blood. These receptors were obtained from a human donor in good health.

This sequence joins TRBV9 and TRBJ2-3; no clear D. The V end lost 0 bases, the J end lost 2 bases, and 7 bases lay between the germline ends. CDR1 SGDLS and CDR2 YYNGEE come from the germline V gene. The CDR3 length is 14 residues. The CDR3 is CASSVEELTDTQYF. The CDR3 nucleotides read TGTGCCAGCAGCGTAGAGGAACTCACAGATACGCAGTATTTT.

This chain uses TRBV5-5 with TRBJ2-7, with D unclear. The CDR3 extends over 13 amino acids. Trimming took 2 bases from V and 0 from J, leaving 6 bases between them. Germline CDR1 SGHKS, CDR2 YYEKEE (reference sequence). The CDR3 spells CASSLGSSYEQYF. CDR3 nucleotides: TGTGCCAGCAGCTTAGGCAGCTCCTACGAGCAGTACTTC.

The gene calls are TRBV7-9 and TRBJ1-6, with TRBD1 matching 10 bases. Per germline, CDR1 SEHNR and CDR2 FQNEAQ (reference sequence). The V gene end was trimmed by 4 bases and the J gene end by 7 bases; junction bases not matched to a gene: 1. The CDR3 extends over 14 amino acids. CDR3 nucleotides: TGTGCCAGCAGCTCGGGACAGGGGAATTCACCCCTCCACTTT. It encodes CASSSGQGNSPLHF.

The chain employs TRBV5-1 and TRBJ2-5; 8 bases line up with TRBD2. The CDR3 covers 16 residues. V gave up 0 bases and J gave up 3 bases; unmatched junction bases: 7. Germline V CDR1 and CDR2: SGHRS, YFSETQ. DNA for the CDR3: TGCGCCAGCAGCTTGGCCGGTGTGACTAGCGAAGAGACCCAGTACTTC. Translated: CASSLAGVTSEETQYF. The full variable domain, rest sourced from reference TRBV5-1 and TRBJ2-5, is KAGVTQTPRYLIKTRGQQVTLSCSPISGHRSVSWYQQTPGQGLQFLFEYFSETQRNKGNFPGRFSGRQFSNSRSEMNVSTLELGDSALYLCASSLAGVTSEETQYFGPGTRLLVL.

The chain carries TRBV7-7 and TRBJ2-1; 11 bases map to TRBD2. The trim removed 4 bases at V and 8 bases at J, leaving 1 base unmatched. Germline values: CDR1 SSHAT, CDR2 FNYEAQ (reference sequence). This CDR3 comprises 13 residues. The CDR3 sequence: CASSWTSGYEQFF. CDR3 DNA: TGTGCCAGCAGCTGGACTAGCGGGTATGAGCAGTTCTTC.

The table lists this clone with a few counts. This chain joins TRBV9 and TRBJ2-2, with 9 nucleotides matching TRBD1. The V gene's germline CDR1 is SGDLS and CDR2 YYNGEE. The CDR3 is 16 amino acids. V lost 3 bases to trimming and J lost 3 bases; unmatched junction nucleotides: 6. The DNA for the CDR3 is TGTGCCAGCAGCGGCCCGGGGACAGGGTACACCGGGGAGCTGTTTTTT. Its translation is CASSGPGTGYTGELFF.

The CDR3 sequence is CASSSWDSPGEPNEQFF. As DNA, the CDR3 is TGTGCCAGCAGTTCGTGGGACAGCCCGGGGGAACCCAATGAGCAGTTCTTC. The chain has TRBV27 and TRBJ2-1; possibly TRBD1 for D (7 bases). Germline V lookup: CDR1 MNHEY, CDR2 SMNVEV (reference sequence). Trimming took off 4 bases at V and 6 bases at J, with 22 bases between the two ends. The CDR3 covers 17 residues.

This chain joins TRBV7-9 and TRBJ2-7; 12 nucleotides match TRBD2. CDR1 SEHNR and CDR2 FQNEAQ come from the germline V gene (reference sequence). CDR3 size: 14 residues. The V gene end was trimmed by 5 bases and the J gene end by 6 bases; junction bases not matched to a gene: 5. CDR3 bases: TGTGCCAGCAGCACGGGACTAGCGGGTCCCGAGCAGTACTTC. The encoded protein is CASSTGLAGPEQYF.

The chain recombines TRBV6-5 with TRBJ2-1; a possible D gene is TRBD1 (5 bases). The CDR3 contains 13 residues. Germline CDR1 and CDR2: MNHEY and SVGAGI. Trimming left V 5 bases short and J 3 bases short, with 8 bases between. The CDR3 is CASSPDSYNEQFF. CDR3 bases: TGTGCCAGCAGTCCCGACAGCTACAATGAGCAGTTCTTC.

V is TRBV5-4 and J is TRBJ1-1; D not certain. The germline CDR1 and CDR2 sequences are SGHNT and YYREEE (reference sequence). This CDR3 is built from 15 residues. V was cut by 2 bases and J by 0 bases, with 11 bases left in between. CDR3 bases: TGTGCCAGCAGCTTCGGCGCAGTAATGAACACTGAAGCTTTCTTT. It encodes CASSFGAVMNTEAFF.

The V call is TRBV5-6, the J call TRBJ2-6, with D unclear. The length of the CDR3 is 16 residues. The ends were cut back, 3 bases at V and 4 bases at J, with 14 bases in the middle. Germline-derived CDR1 and CDR2 are SGHDT and YYEEEE. The CDR3 reads CASSYGVGWGANVLTF. CDR3 nucleotides: TGTGCCAGCAGCTATGGCGTAGGGTGGGGGGCCAACGTCCTGACTTTC.

The chain combines TRBV15 with TRBJ1-4; TRBD1 might be the D (5 bases). Trimming took 2 bases from V and 1 from J, leaving 8 bases between them. The CDR3 extends over 15 amino acids. The V gene's germline CDR1 is LNHNV and CDR2 YYDKDF (reference sequence). CDR3 in amino acids: CATSRLDITNEKLFF. DNA for the CDR3: TGTGCCACCAGCAGACTGGACATAACTAATGAAAAACTGTTTTTT.

The chain is built from TRBV19 and TRBJ2-1; 8 nucleotides match TRBD2. Trimming removed 3 bases from V and 3 bases from J; junction bases left unmatched: 7. The CDR3 is 16 residues long. Germline V CDR1 and CDR2: LNHDA, SQIVND (reference sequence). CDR3 amino acids: CASSIGTGGNYNEQFF. The CDR3 DNA reads TGTGCCAGTAGTATCGGGACGGGAGGGAACTACAATGAGCAGTTCTTC.